The clone carrying this T cell receptor (beta chain) has a single count. Its antigen is currently unknown. TCRdb's copy holds only in-frame clones and misses some; the assay was immunoSEQ multiplex PCR. The sample holds roughly 250,000 clones, more than 75% seen once. The sample belongs to a study of cytomegalovirus exposure and HLA in healthy donors. Study-wide results and caveats: That first-cohort TCR clusters tended to co-occur in the 95 to 150 validation repertoires was found in a later analysis.

The TCR originated in a woman aged 25 to 39 in good health and CMV-seropositive. Sequencing used PBMCs.

The CDR3 nucleotides are TGTGCCAGCAGTCCCGGTTTGAGGGACACTGAAGCTTTCTTT. Amino acids: CASSPGLRDTEAFF. The chain carries TRBV6-5 and TRBJ1-1, with D unclear. CDR1 MNHEY and CDR2 SVGAGI come from the germline V gene. The CDR3 consists of 14 residues. V lost 5 bases, J lost 3 bases, and 13 bases lay in between.